The T cell receptor (beta chain) under discussion was sequenced for a study of blood T cells in healthy people across ages (dated by TCRdb to the mid-2010s). Background for the entire study: In model experiments, template switching captured about one uniquely barcoded TCR beta cDNA molecule for every two T cells. Age-related changes in TCR beta repertoire diversity were measured in the study by deep sequencing normalized with unique cDNA molecular identifiers. The donors were split into four age groups: young (average around 15 years), middle-aged (more than 35), aged (over 55) and long-lived (roughly 88). To avoid experimental bias, donors of different ages were randomly spread across the sequencing lanes. Two additional independent replicas of 1 million unique cDNA reads from the same blood draw were analyzed for two donors (one aged 18 to 30 and one aged 80 or older).

Results and caveats for the whole study, not just this receptor: Since profiling was done on bulk unsorted PBMCs, naive and antigen-experienced compartments could not be conclusively compared. Observed TCR beta diversity per million T cells fell roughly linearly with age, and a significant reduction was already apparent by age approximately 41. Estimates of total diversity based on one million sequenced T cells were regarded as lower bounds and as underestimates. Compared with the aged group, the long-lived group had more naive CD4+ T cells, fewer expanded clones and increased TCR diversity, suggesting age selection. Because the CMV infection status of the donors was unknown, age-related changes in expanded clonotypes may potentially have been confounded. The percentage of naive T cells measured by flow cytometry correlated strongly with observed TCR beta diversity.

This clonotype was picked up a small number of times. Its antigen remains unidentified. This could be a read error, since a much larger clone is one nucleotide away. The donors were a few dozen Caucasian individuals from Russia, aged about 6 to 100 years, who were systemically healthy. Each donor gave 8 to 10 milliliters of peripheral blood, drawn into EDTA-treated Vacutainer tubes. Ficoll-Paque density-gradient centrifugation was used to isolate PBMCs, with at least 6 million obtained per sample. Trizol reagent was used to extract total RNA from PBMCs, with at least 6 micrograms per sample. For every donor, an aliquot of PBMCs went through flow cytometry to measure the percentages of naive CD45RAhigh/CD27high T cells. The library was built by means of 5' RACE. The reads were generated on an Illumina HiSeq 2500. A second roughly 7 to 12 cycle PCR used a sample-barcoded 5' primer and a J-beta primer mix. A unique molecular identifier was introduced onto each TCR beta cDNA molecule by a template-switch 5' adaptor carrying 12 random nucleotides. Each sample yielded at least 2.5 million CDR3-containing paired-end reads. First-strand cDNA synthesis was performed from all RNA using the Mint cDNA synthesis kit, with priming by a TRBC-specific oligonucleotide. After uracil-DNA glycosylase treatment, a first 18-cycle PCR used universal primers M1SS and BC2_uni_R on all cDNA. In the source study's methods: For normalization, 1 million high-quality reads, each with a distinct molecular identifier, were randomly selected from each sample. Reads sharing molecular identifiers were discarded rather than binned into consensus sequences. MiTCR, with a Q25 quality threshold and the strictest error-elimination algorithm, was used for CDR3 identification, clonotype clustering and error correction. Lower-bound total TCR beta diversity was estimated with a nonparametric unseen species model using Euler transformation. TCRdb reprocessing: public reads trimmed at Q25 with fastp, clones called with MiXCR, in-frame beta chains kept. Rows with a matching CDR3 protein are joined into one entry that keeps the most common DNA and genes. TCRdb assigned the V and J calls; the authors' analysis was not used. This sample is represented by about 640,000 distinct CDR3 sequences; roughly 53% of them were singletons. The top ten constitute around 37% of the sample.

The CDR3 has 13 amino acids, counting the end cysteine and phenylalanine. Only CDR3 DNA remains: 39 bases, in frame from the first base. The germline V gene sets CDR1 to SGHDT and CDR2 to YYEEEE. The receptor's source is a man in his 60s in good health. Sequencing input: blood. This chain is built from TRBV5-6 and TRBJ2-1, and TRBD1 may be the D gene, going by 6 matching bases. The J call may be faulty, since TRBJ2-7 better matches the DNA end. CDR3 region: CASGTLVDNEQYF. The base sequence is TGTGCCAGCGGGACATTAGTCGACAATGAGCAGTACTTC.